The clone carrying this TCR beta chain has just one count. Authors' methods: Amplification from reference gene primers served as the basis for estimated nucleated cell counts. Produced via immunoSEQ multiplex PCR; TCRdb's table is partial and in-frame only. V, J and clone size are those of that table, while D and trimming were read from the DNA. The sample has roughly 150,000 clones, around 89% seen once. The CDR3 extends over 17 amino acids. The V end lost 0 bases, the J end lost 0 bases, and 12 bases lay between the germline ends. CDR1 is SGHRS and CDR2 is YFSETQ in the germline V gene. The data belong to a study of blood T cell repertoires in COVID-19. Study summary: Some COVID-19 samples were acute and others convalescent; all came from the United States, Italy and Spain. From T cells, B-cell-depleted T cells, or PBMCs came the material, which was cDNA or gDNA.

Sequencing was done on a sample of peripheral blood. The receptor comes from a woman between 40 and 50 years old with acute or convalescent COVID-19. V is TRBV5-1 and J is TRBJ1-4, with D unclear. CDR3 protein: CASSLGLDSSTNEKLFF. As DNA, the CDR3 is TGCGCCAGCAGCTTGGGGCTGGACTCATCAACTAATGAAAAACTGTTTTTT.